This TCR beta chain originates from a study of Graves' ophthalmopathy and Graves' hyperthyroidism. Using RNA transcripts, the TCR beta CDR3 regions were amplified. In the first round, RT-PCR was carried out with HTBI primers, and a multiplex PCR formed the second round. TCRdb reprocessed the multiplex PCR reads with MiXCR, giving one entry per CDR3 protein. The table records 660,000 or so distinct CDR3 sequences, over 40% of them present only once. This clonotype was detected only a few times. What it recognizes is unknown. J gave up 4 bases and V 2 bases, and 4 bases lay outside the gene matches. The CDR3 is 15 amino acids. Germline assignment: CDR1 LGHDT and CDR2 YNNKEL (reference sequence). The study, taken as a whole, reports: The model predicted progression of ophthalmopathy with a sensitivity of roughly 70%, and its specificity was 72.22%. Blood shared most expanded thyroid clonotypes above 0.001 frequency.

Exclusion criteria comprised other autoimmune diseases, uncontrolled infections, pregnancy or lactation in patients. Serum thyroxine and TRAb, along with clinical symptoms, thyroid ultrasound and orbital computed tomography, were what diagnosis relied on. The chain has TRBV3-1 and TRBJ1-3, with TRBD1 matching 8 bases. The sample taken for sequencing was peripheral blood. The sequence came from an adult man with Graves' ophthalmopathy. The CDR3, as DNA: TGTGCCAGCAGCCAATTCGGACAGGGAGGAAACACCATATATTTT. Protein sequence: CASSQFGQGGNTIYF.